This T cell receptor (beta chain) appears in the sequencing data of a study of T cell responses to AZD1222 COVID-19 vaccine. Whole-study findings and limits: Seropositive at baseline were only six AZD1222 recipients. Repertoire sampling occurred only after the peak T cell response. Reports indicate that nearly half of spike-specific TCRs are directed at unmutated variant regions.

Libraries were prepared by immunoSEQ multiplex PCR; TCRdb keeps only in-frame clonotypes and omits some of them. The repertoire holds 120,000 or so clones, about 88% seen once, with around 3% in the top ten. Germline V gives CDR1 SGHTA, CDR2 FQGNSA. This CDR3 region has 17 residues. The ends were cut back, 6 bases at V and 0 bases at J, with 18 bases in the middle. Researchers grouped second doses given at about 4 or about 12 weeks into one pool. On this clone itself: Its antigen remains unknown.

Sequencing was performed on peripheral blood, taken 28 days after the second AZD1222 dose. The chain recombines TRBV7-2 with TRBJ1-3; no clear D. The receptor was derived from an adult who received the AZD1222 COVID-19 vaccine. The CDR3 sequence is CASRSVERASSGNTIYF. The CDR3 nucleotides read TGTGCCAGCAGGTCCGTAGAGAGGGCCTCCTCTGGAAACACCATATATTTT.